This TCR beta chain was captured by sequencing in a study of cytomegalovirus exposure and HLA in healthy donors. CDR1 and CDR2 from the germline V gene are LNHDA and SQIVND (reference sequence). With V trimmed by 6 bases and J by 8 bases, 6 bases remained unmatched. The CDR3 totals 13 residues. Profiled with immunoSEQ multiplex PCR; TCRdb holds only in-frame clones, not every one. This table has about 82,000 clones, 85% to 95% appearing once. Sequencing was carried out using PBMCs. This TCR came from a man aged 18 to 29 in good health and CMV-seronegative. The rearrangement joins TRBV19 to TRBJ1-5; 8 bases line up with TRBD1. The CDR3 nucleotides are TGTGCCAGTAGCCTGACAGGGGACAAGCCCCAGCATTTT. As protein: CASSLTGDKPQHF.